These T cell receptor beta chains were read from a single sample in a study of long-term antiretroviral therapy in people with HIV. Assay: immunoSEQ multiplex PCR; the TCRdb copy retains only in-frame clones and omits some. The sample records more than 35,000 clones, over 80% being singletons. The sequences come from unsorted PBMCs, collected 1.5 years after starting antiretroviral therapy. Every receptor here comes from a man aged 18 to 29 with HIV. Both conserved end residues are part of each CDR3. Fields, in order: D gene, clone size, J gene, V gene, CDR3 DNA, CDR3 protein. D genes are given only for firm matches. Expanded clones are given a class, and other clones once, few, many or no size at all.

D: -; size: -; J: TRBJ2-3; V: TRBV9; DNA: TGTGCCAGCAGCGTACTCAGCACAGATACGCAGTATTTT; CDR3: CASSVLSTDTQYF
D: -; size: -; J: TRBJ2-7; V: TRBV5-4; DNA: TGTGCCAGCAGCCATCCGGGATTGAGCTCCTACGAGCAGTACTTC; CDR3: CASSHPGLSSYEQYF
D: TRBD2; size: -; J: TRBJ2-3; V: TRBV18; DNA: TGTGCCAGCTCACCAGGGGCGGGAGAGGCCACAGATACGCAGTATTTT; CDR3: CASSPGAGEATDTQYF
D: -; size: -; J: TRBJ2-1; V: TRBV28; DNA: TGTGCCATGGGGAGGGGGTTCTCCTACAATGAGCAGTTCTTC; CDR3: CAMGRGFSYNEQFF
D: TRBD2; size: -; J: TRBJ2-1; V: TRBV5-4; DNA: TGTGCCAGCAGCTTCGGGGGGAAATACAATGAGCAGTTCTTC; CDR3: CASSFGGKYNEQFF
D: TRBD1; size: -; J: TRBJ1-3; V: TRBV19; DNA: TGTGCCAGTAGTATCGGACAGGCTTCCTCTGGAAACACCATATATTTT; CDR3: CASSIGQASSGNTIYF
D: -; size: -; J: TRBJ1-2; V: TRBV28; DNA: TGTGCCAGCAGTGCACCGGGGCCCTTAGGTGGCTACACCTTC; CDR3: CASSAPGPLGGYTF
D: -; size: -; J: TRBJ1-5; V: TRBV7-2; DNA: TGTGCCAGCAGCTTAGACAGGCGCAATCAGCCCCAGCATTTT; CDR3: CASSLDRRNQPQHF
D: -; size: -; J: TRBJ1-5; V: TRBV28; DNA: TGTGCCAGCAAAAAAAGCAATCAGCCCCAGCATTTT; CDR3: CASKKSNQPQHF
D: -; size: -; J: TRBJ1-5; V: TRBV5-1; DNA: TGCGCCAGCAGCTTGGGCTACAGGGACCAGCAGCCCCAGCATTTT; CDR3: CASSLGYRDQQPQHF
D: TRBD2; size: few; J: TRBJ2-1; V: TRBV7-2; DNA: TGTGCCAGCTTCCGCCCGGTAATAGCGGGAGGTAATGAGCAGTTCTTC; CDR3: CASFRPVIAGGNEQFF
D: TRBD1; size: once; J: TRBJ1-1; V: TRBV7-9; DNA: TGTGCCAGCGCGCCGGGACAGGGGGCCCCTGCTTTCTTT; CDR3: CASAPGQGAPAFF
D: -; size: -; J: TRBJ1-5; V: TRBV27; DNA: TGTGCCAGCAGTTTAAGTAGCAATCAGCCCCAGCATTTT; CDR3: CASSLSSNQPQHF
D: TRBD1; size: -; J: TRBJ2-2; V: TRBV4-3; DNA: TGCGCCAGCAGCCAAGATTTCACAGGGGTAAACACCGGGGAGCTGTTTTTT; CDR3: CASSQDFTGVNTGELFF
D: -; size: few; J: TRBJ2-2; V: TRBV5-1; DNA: TGCGCCAGCAGCTCGAGGGTGTCCACCGGGGAGCTGTTTTTT; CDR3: CASSSRVSTGELFF
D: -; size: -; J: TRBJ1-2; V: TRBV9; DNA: TGTGCCAGCAGGGGTACCTATGGCTACACCTTC; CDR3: CASRGTYGYTF
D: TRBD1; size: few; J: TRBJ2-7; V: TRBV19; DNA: TGTGCCACCGGACAGGGTCGCCGCGAGCAGTACTTC; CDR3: CATGQGRREQYF
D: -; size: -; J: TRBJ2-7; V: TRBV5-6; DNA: TGTGCCAGCAGCTTCGGGAGTACCTACGAGCAGTACTTC; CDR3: CASSFGSTYEQYF
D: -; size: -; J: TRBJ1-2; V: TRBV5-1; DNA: TGCGCCAGCAGCTTCGGGGATAACTATGGCTACACCTTC; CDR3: CASSFGDNYGYTF
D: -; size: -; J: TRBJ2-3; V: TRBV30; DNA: TGTGCCTTTGGGTTAGATACGCAGTATTTT; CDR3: CAFGLDTQYF
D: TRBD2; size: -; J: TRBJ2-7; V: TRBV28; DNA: TGTGCCAGCATAAGCGGGGGGGCCCACGAGCAGTACTTC; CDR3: CASISGGAHEQYF
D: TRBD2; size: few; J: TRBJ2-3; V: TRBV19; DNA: TGTGCCAGTAGTGCTAGCGGGAGGGCCCGGGCAGATACGCAGTATTTT; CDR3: CASSASGRARADTQYF
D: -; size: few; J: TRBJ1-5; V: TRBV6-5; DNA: TGTGCCAGCAGCCTTCTAGGGGGGCCCCAGCATTTT; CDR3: CASSLLGGPQHF
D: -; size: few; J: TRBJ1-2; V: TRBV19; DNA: TGTGCCAGTAGTATAGTCGGCAGGGCACGCTATGGCTACACCTTC; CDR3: CASSIVGRARYGYTF
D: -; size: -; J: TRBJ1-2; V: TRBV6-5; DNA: TGTGCCAGCAGTTACTCGTTACGGGGTGGAGGCTACACCTTC; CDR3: CASSYSLRGGGYTF
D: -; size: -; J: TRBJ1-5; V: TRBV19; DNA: TGTGCCAGTAGTATAGATTGGGTAAATCAGCCCCAGCATTTT; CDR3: CASSIDWVNQPQHF
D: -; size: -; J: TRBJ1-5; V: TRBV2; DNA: TGTGCCAGCAGTGTCGGAACGACAGGTAGGAATCAGCCCCAGCATTTT; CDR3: CASSVGTTGRNQPQHF
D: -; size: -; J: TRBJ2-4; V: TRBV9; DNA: TGTGCCAGTTTAAACATTCAGTACTTC; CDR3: CASLNIQYF
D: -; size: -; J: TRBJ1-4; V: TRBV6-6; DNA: TGTGCCAGCAGTTACGTACAGGATAATGAAAAACTGTTTTTT; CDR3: CASSYVQDNEKLFF
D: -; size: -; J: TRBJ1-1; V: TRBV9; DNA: TGTGCCAGCGGCCTGGGGGGAGACACTGAAGCTTTCTTT; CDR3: CASGLGGDTEAFF
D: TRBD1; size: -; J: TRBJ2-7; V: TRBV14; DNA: TGTGCCAGCAGCCAAGGATGGCCGGGACAGGGTACCTACGAGCAGTACTTC; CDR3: CASSQGWPGQGTYEQYF
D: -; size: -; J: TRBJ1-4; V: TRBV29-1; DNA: TGCAGCGTTGCCGGCGAGAATGAAAAACTGTTTTTT; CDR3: CSVAGENEKLFF
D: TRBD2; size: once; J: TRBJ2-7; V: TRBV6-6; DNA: TGTGCCAGCAGCACGACTAGCGGGTCTTCCTACGAGCAGTACTTC; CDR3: CASSTTSGSSYEQYF
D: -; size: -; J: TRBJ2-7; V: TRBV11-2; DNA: TGTGCCAGCAGCCCTTTAAACCAGGGCTCCTACGAGCAGTACTTC; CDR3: CASSPLNQGSYEQYF
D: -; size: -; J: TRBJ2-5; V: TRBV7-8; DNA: TGTGCCAGCAGCTTAGCGGGGGCAGGGGCCGTCCAAGAGACCCAGTACTTC; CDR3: CASSLAGAGAVQETQYF
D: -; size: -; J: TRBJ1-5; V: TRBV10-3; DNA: TGTGCCATCAGTAGACAGGCTTCCAATCAGCCCCAGCATTTT; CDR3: CAISRQASNQPQHF
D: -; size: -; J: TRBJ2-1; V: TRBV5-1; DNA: TGCGCCAGCAGCTATACTTACAATGAGCAGTTCTTC; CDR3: CASSYTYNEQFF
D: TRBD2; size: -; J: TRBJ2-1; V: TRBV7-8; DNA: TGTGCCAGCAGCTTAGCGCCCCAGCGGGAGGTCTTC; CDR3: CASSLAPQREVF
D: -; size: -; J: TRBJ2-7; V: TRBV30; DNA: TGTGCCTGGGCCGTTCTGGGGTTCGAGCAGTACTTC; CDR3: CAWAVLGFEQYF
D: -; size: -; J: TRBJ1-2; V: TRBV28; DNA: TGTGCCAGCAGTTTATCATCCCGGGGGACCGGCTACACCTTC; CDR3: CASSLSSRGTGYTF
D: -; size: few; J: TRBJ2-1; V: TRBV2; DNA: TGTGCCAGCAGTGGGGGGGCAGGGGTGCAGCAGTTCTTC; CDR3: CASSGGAGVQQFF
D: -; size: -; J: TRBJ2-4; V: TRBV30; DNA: TGTGCCTGGAGTCAAAAAGTTTTAAACATTCAGTACTTC; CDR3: CAWSQKVLNIQYF
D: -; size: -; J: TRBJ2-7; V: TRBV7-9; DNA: TGTGCCAGCAGCTTAGACCCTCCCGACGAGCAGTACTTC; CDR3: CASSLDPPDEQYF
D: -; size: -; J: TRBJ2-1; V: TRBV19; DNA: TGTGCCAGTAGTAGGTTAGGACTCGAGCAGTTCTTC; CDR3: CASSRLGLEQFF
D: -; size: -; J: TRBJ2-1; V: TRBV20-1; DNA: TGCAGTGCTCGCTGGGATGAGCAGTTCTTC; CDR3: CSARWDEQFF
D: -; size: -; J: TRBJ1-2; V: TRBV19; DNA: TGTGCCAGTAAAGTTGGGTCTTCCGGCTACACCTTC; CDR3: CASKVGSSGYTF
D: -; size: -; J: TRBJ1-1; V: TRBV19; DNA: TGTGCCAGTAGTATTCTATCGTCTAGGGGGAACACTGAAGCTTTCTTT; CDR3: CASSILSSRGNTEAFF
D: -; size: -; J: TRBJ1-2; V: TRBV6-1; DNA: TGTGCCAGCAGTGAACGTCCCACTGGGGGCTACACCTTC; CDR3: CASSERPTGGYTF